This T cell receptor (beta chain) was observed in a study of T cells in Graves' hyperthyroidism and ophthalmopathy. Germline V gene data show CDR1 as ENHRY and CDR2 as SYGVKD. This CDR3 comprises 13 residues. V was shortened by 3 bases and J by 3 bases, with 9 bases between the two germline ends. Researchers took RNA transcripts and amplified the TCR beta CDR3 regions from them. HTBI primers drove first-round RT-PCR of the TCR CDR3. TCRdb re-called the multiplex PCR reads through MiXCR, storing one row per CDR3 protein. The profile covers 550,000 to 600,000 distinct CDR3 sequences, with roughly 50% appearing a single time and 15% to 20% taken by the ten largest.

The chain has TRBV10-3 and TRBJ2-7, with D possibly matching TRBD1 (5 bases). The sample comprised peripheral blood or thyroid tissue (not recorded which). This clonotype was sampled from an adult woman with Graves' disease, either hyperthyroidism or ophthalmopathy (not recorded which). CDR3 amino acids: CAISETGIYEQYF. CDR3 DNA sequence: TGTGCCATCAGTGAAACAGGTATCTACGAGCAGTACTTC.